This TCR beta chain was sequenced in a study of Ad26.COV2.S vaccination and SARS-CoV-2 variants. Study information: Of the COV1001 trial arms, the Ad26.COV2.S arm included the donor. In the study, Ad26.COV2.S was injected intramuscularly once, or twice 56 days apart.

Sample treatment: 15 to 20 received Ad26.COV2.S at low or high dose, single or two shots; several received placebo; per-sample allocation not given. Sampling happened 63 days after the first vaccine or placebo injection. General study points: Vaccine and placebo recipients had comparable breadth of non-spike TCRs. While placebo recipients had lower spike-specific TCR breadth, vaccine recipients had more.

Points on this clone: Its specificity is unknown.

Here immunoSEQ multiplex PCR was the method, and the copy in TCRdb shows in-frame clones only, minus some. The sample carries some 500,000 clones, approximately 89% recorded once. Deletions cut 2 bases from V and 0 bases from J, with 3 bases between. This CDR3 has 13 residues. Germline CDR1 SGHKS, CDR2 YYEKEE (reference sequence). The J gene is TRBJ1-5, the V gene TRBV5-5; the D is unclear. The starting material was peripheral blood, obtained in a trial of Ad26.COV2.S vaccine versus placebo. The source is a person between 18 and 65 years old who received the Ad26.COV2.S COVID-19 vaccine or a placebo. Here the CDR3 reads CASSFGSNQPQHF. CDR3 DNA sequence: TGTGCCAGCAGCTTTGGTAGCAATCAGCCCCAGCATTTT. Full variable domain (rest looked up from reference TRBV5-5 and TRBJ1-5): DAGVTQSPTHLIKTRGQQVTLRCSPISGHKSVSWYQQVLGQGPQFIFQYYEKEERGRGNFPDRFSARQFPNYSSELNVNALLLGDSALYLCASSFGSNQPQHFGDGTRLSIL.